The 4 T cell receptor beta chains below come from one sample, sequenced in a study of human T cells and chemical hapten exposure. TCRdb re-analysed the RACE reads in MiXCR, keeping a single row per CDR3 protein. The sample has 100,000 or so distinct CDR3 sequences, 11% seen once; the top ten hold under 2.5%. Sample time point: patch test 2, 6 weeks after DPC sensitization. Stated treatment: therapeutic diphenylcyclopropenone sensitization with weekly scalp DPC. Here the sequenced sample was whole blood, taken in connection with sensitization to the hapten diphenylcyclopropenone (DPC). These receptors came from a man in his forties or fifties with alopecia areata. Some clones in this sample may be carry-over from other donors' samples.

This chain joins TRBV11-1 and TRBJ2-1, with D possibly matching TRBD1 (5 bases). V gave up 2 bases and J gave up 9 bases, with 14 bases separating them. CDR1 and CDR2 (germline): SGHAT, FQDESV (reference sequence). The CDR3 length is 14 residues. The CDR3, as DNA: TGTGCCAGCAGCTTAATCAGGGTTTCGAGTGAGCAGTTCTTC. It is translated as CASSLIRVSSEQFF.

This clonotype appeared many times. V gene TRBV5-1 combines with J gene TRBJ2-3, with 7 bases fitting TRBD1. Germline trimming cut 0 bases from V and 2 bases from J; bases unmatched to any gene: 12. The CDR3 sequence is 18 residues long. Germline V gives CDR1 SGHRS, CDR2 YFSETQ. CDR3 DNA sequence: TGCGCCAGCAGCTTGGCAAGGACAGGAGGTGGGCCCACAGATACGCAGTATTTT. Encoded protein: CASSLARTGGGPTDTQYF. The full variable domain, with the rest looked up from reference TRBV5-1 and TRBJ2-3, is KAGVTQTPRYLIKTRGQQVTLSCSPISGHRSVSWYQQTPGQGLQFLFEYFSETQRNKGNFPGRFSGRQFSNSRSEMNVSTLELGDSALYLCASSLARTGGGPTDTQYFGPGTRLTVL.

This clonotype was detected ten times or more. The chain combines TRBV20-1 with TRBJ1-5, with D possibly being TRBD1 (6 bases). V dropped 4 bases and J dropped 0 bases, with 10 bases sitting between them. From germline, CDR1 is DFQATT and CDR2 SNEGSKA (reference sequence). CDR3 size: 14 residues. The chain's CDR3 is CSAITGFSNQPQHF. CDR3 DNA sequence: TGCAGTGCTATCACAGGGTTTAGCAATCAGCCCCAGCATTTT.

The sample holds a few counts of this clonotype. This chain links TRBV12-3 or TRBV12-4 with TRBJ2-4; TRBD2 agrees at 13 bases. CDR3 length equals 20 residues. The trim removed 4 bases at V and 2 bases at J, leaving 14 bases unmatched. The CDR3 bases are TGTGCCAGCAGTTCAAGTCGGACTAGCGGGAGTTCGTTGTCCAAAAACATTCAGTACTTC. Its translation: CASSSSRTSGSSLSKNIQYF.